The subject of this entry is one TCR beta chain. The sample belongs to a study of blood T cell repertoires in COVID-19. Study as a whole: Some COVID-19 samples were acute and others convalescent; all came from the United States, Italy and Spain. T cells, B-cell-depleted T cells, or PBMCs supplied cDNA or gDNA.

The CDR3 consists of 15 residues. Trimming pared 4 bases from V and 1 base from J, leaving 13 bases between. CDR1 SGHAT and CDR2 FQNNGV come from the germline V gene. Original analysis: Estimation of nucleated cell counts relied on the amplification of reference gene primers. Clones were read by immunoSEQ multiplex PCR, and TCRdb kept only the in-frame ones, dropping some. D and trimming come from the DNA, and the V and J calls and clone size come from that table. The table lists some 140,000 clones, about 86% of them singletons, with 25% to 30% in the top ten. The chain links TRBV11-2 to TRBJ1-2; D perhaps matches TRBD1 (6 bases). The source material was peripheral blood. The source of this sequence is a woman aged 60-70 years with acute or convalescent COVID-19. The CDR3 reads CASSSYRDNNYGYTF. The CDR3 DNA sequence: TGTGCCAGCAGCTCATACCGGGACAATAACTATGGCTACACCTTC. Full variable domain (missing parts from reference TRBV11-2 and TRBJ1-2): EAGVAQSPRYKIIEKRQSVAFWCNPISGHATLYWYQQILGQGPKLLIQFQNNGVVDDSQLPKDRFSAERLKGVDSTLKIQPAKLEDSAVYLCASSSYRDNNYGYTFGSGTRLTVV.